The following is a T cell receptor beta chain sequence with its context. Its recognized antigen is unknown. One base away there is no much larger clone; base qualities are not given. The cohort was made up of approximately 670 healthy bone marrow donors. Cohort members were all nominally healthy when sampled, although unrecorded immune exposures were likely present. The donor tested CMV seropositive, placing the donor among the approximately 310 seropositive members of the cohort. A peripheral blood sample was provided by each donor, and peripheral blood mononuclear cells were used for TCR beta sequencing. The Qiagen DNeasy Blood Extraction Kit was used to extract genomic DNA from the blood cell samples. From the germline V gene (reference sequence), CDR1 is LNHDA and CDR2 is SQIVND. The V end loses 1 base and the J end loses 0 bases, and a stretch of 13 bases separates them. Including cysteine and phenylalanine, the CDR3 has 17 amino acids. The only DNA kept is the CDR3, 51 bases in frame from the first base.

The library came from the immunoSEQ multiplex PCR assay. For the multiplex PCR, a mixture combining 60 forward primers for TCR Vbeta segments and 13 reverse primers for TCR Jbeta segments was used. The CDR3 region of rearranged TCR beta genes was amplified from genomic DNA with a multiplex PCR assay. The Illumina HiSeq System was used to sequence the amplified TCR beta libraries as 87-base-pair reads. In the paper's pipeline: A later analysis tallied approximately 87 million unique TCR beta chains across the roughly 610 repertoires, and around 10 million of those chains were shared by two or more donors. To remove PCR and sequencing errors, raw reads were error-corrected and collapsed into unique sequences using a nearest-neighbor algorithm that merged closely related sequences. Alignment of CDR3 sequences to IMGT reference sequences was used to assign V, D and J gene segments. Each retained sequence needed at least a six-nucleotide match to both a V gene segment and a J gene segment. A rearrangement counted as productive if the CDR3 had no stop codons and remained in frame with V and J, and every other rearrangement counted as non-productive. CDR3 was defined by IMGT convention, running from the second conserved V-encoded cysteine to the conserved J-encoded phenylalanine. The earlier analysis of about 610 of the donors excluded any sequence lacking an unambiguous match to a single V gene segment. In an earlier analysis of around 590 of the donors, a V segment was called functional when productive rearrangements were above 56.7%, and segregating when the standard deviation between donors exceeded 5%. A statistical classification framework was built to diagnose cytomegalovirus status from the catalog of TCR beta chain sequences. In a later analysis, TCR nucleotide sequences were compared against IMGT/GENE-DB human TR gene sequences so that V and J genes could be assigned. The TCRdist pipeline was used in a later analysis to assign CDR3 sequences and most-parsimonious VDJ recombination scenarios. A later analysis defined each TCR beta chain by its CDR3 amino acid sequence plus V-gene family, and excluded reads lacking a unique V-gene family. In a later analysis, 550 to 650 highly shared, low-generation-probability nucleotide sequences were removed to address suspected cross-contamination and a sequencing artifact. For each public chain, a later analysis derived a clonal expansion index from normalized ranks of inferred template counts within each repertoire. A later analysis computed generation probabilities with a VDJ recombination model fitted to out-of-frame rearrangements, and checked the results against IGoR. In a later analysis, TCR-TCR, TCR-HLA and TCR-CMV co-occurrence was scored with hypergeometric tests, and a repertoire-size bias correction was applied to TCR pairs. A later analysis estimated false discovery rates by permuting HLA or CMV assignments 20 times. In a later analysis, co-occurring TCRs were grouped using DBSCAN, and TCRdist sequence similarity was added for clustering within HLA-allele-positive subsets. Repertoires with fewer than 30,000 or more than 120,000 public chains, plus five repertoires with anomalous nucleotide sharing, were excluded from co-occurrence clustering. TCRdb took over this immuneACCESS table, retaining in-frame rearrangements with V and J assigned. Such tables are incomplete; in checked studies, under half of the missing clones stem from an unresolved V gene, and the remainder is unexplained. The V and J calls and clone size are taken from that table; D and trimming were inferred from the DNA. Recorded for this sample are about 130,000 clones; around four fifths of them occurred a single time. 20% of the sample lies in the top ten.

This specimen comes from a study of cytomegalovirus exposure and HLA in healthy donors (dated by TCRdb to 2015 to 2018). A note on the overall study: An earlier analysis of a few hundred of the donors reported approximately 260 Gb of sequence data and roughly 120 million unique TCR beta sequences obtained from 150 million to 200 million T cells. An early release covering around 630 HLA-typed donors comprised 250 to 350 gigabases of sequencing data and some 79 million unique TCR sequences. The genetic ancestry cluster associated with self-reported Caucasian donors included 80% to 90% of the roughly 380 genotyped donors. The study aimed to test whether cataloging public T cell receptors could reveal signatures of past pathogen exposure. The study used immunosequencing to profile the T cell repertoires of 600 to 850 subjects and linked those repertoires to cytomegalovirus serostatus. Besides the first cohort of hundreds of subjects, a separate validation cohort made up of 120 different subjects was used. The study combined high-throughput TCR immunosequencing, statistical association of individual TCRs with disease status, and machine learning to predict cytomegalovirus infection status. A later analysis re-examined previously published TCR beta repertoires from roughly 650 donors and added high-resolution HLA genotyping to investigate patterns of TCR occurrence. Rather than drawing on any new phenotypic data, the later analysis identified candidate immune exposures from TCR beta sequences and the way those sequences occurred across donors. An earlier analysis of several hundred of the donors used high-throughput TCR beta sequencing to judge whether each TCR beta V gene segment behaved as functional or pseudogenic. Donor age, sex, ethnicity and CMV serostatus were compiled together with the repertoire data. In a later genetic analysis, genome-wide SNP genotypes for about 55% of the roughly 700 donors were used, and that subset was treated as a discovery cohort. Every discovery cohort repertoire had been produced on one sequencing platform. HLA typing covered class I and class II loci at four-digit resolution. The number of typed donors differed by locus: about 620-630 for A, B, C, DRB1 and DQB1; approximately 540 for DQA1; fewer than 610 for DPA1; and roughly 470 for DPB1. Roughly 5 DR-DQ haplotypes were handled as single units for association and clustering, since linkage in the cohort was strong. Among over 350 genotyped donors of the cohort, an average of approximately 250,000 unique TCR beta nucleotide sequences were sequenced per donor, around 18% of them non-productive. What the work shows at the level of the full study, not this receptor alone: A cluster of highly shared sequence variants was judged likely to be a technical artifact of the sequencing pipeline. CMV serostatus was the only immune exposure information available for the cohort. The study gave a list of around 170 TCR beta chains associated with cytomegalovirus. Correlated functional status among segregating V segments might be attributable to linkage disequilibrium, but an unknown experimental factor could not be ruled out. Assigning TCR associations to individual alleles was difficult when HLA alleles, especially DR and DQ, strongly co-occurred. A later analysis found that most CMV-associated TCR beta chains appeared HLA-restricted, with HLA associations seemingly driven largely by CMV exposure. Compared with the roughly 720-donor mean, donors in an Asian-associated ancestry cluster had fewer N-insertions in productive TCRs, according to a later genetic analysis. A further reported finding was that TCR beta sequences accurately predicted the HLA-A and HLA-B alleles for most subjects in the first cohort. The classifier was reported to diagnose cytomegalovirus status with high specificity and sensitivity in both the original and validation cohorts. In this cohort, only TCR beta chains were sequenced, and detectable features were limited by the absence of alpha or paired-chain data. In a later analysis, TCR association rates were found to vary across HLA loci, with the most associated TCRs seen for DRB1 alleles and the fewest for HLA-C alleles. Most TCR sequences were observed very rarely across donors, whereas some public TCRs were present in many individuals. Some IMGT-functional V segments, including TRBV6-2 and TRBV6-3, could not be distinguished by the 87-base-pair reads and were therefore excluded. The earlier analysis of 587 of the donors excluded roughly 16 rarely observed V segments, including chromosome 9 orphons, because counts were too low. Presence/absence analyses assumed roughly uniform sequencing depth across donors, an assumption that may not hold. In a later analysis, HLA-associated TCR beta chains showed more clonal expansion and lower generation probabilities than non-associated chains that were equally common. A later analysis associated 17,000 or so TCR beta sequences with specific HLA alleles at a false discovery rate of 0.05. According to the authors, the approach could potentially be generalized to other disease states and immunological phenotypes. In an earlier analysis of over 550 of the donors, most TCR beta V segments were observed in productive rearrangements about 90% or about 30% of the time, broadly matching IMGT annotations. According to a later analysis, parvovirus B19, influenza, CMV and Epstein-Barr virus appeared linked to several top co-occurrence clusters. V-gene and J-gene trimming of TCR beta chains was associated with a missense DCLRE1C variant in a later genetic analysis, and the association was replicated in an independent cohort. In vitro tests confirmed that three of the cytomegalovirus-associated TCR beta chains recognize cytomegalovirus antigens. HLA typing was unavailable for some donors at each locus, so association tests used only the typed subset.

Sequenced material: PBMCs. Here the chain combines TRBV19 and TRBJ1-3; a tentative D call is TRBD1 (6 bases match). This sequence was found in a man aged 18 to 30 in good health and CMV-seropositive. The CDR3 here reads CASSIGSGDYSGNTIYF. The DNA reads as follows: TGTGCCAGTAGTATAGGTTCAGGGGATTACTCTGGAAACACCATATATTTT.